This TCR beta chain was captured by sequencing in a study of blood T cell repertoires in COVID-19. In the original analysis: Amplifying reference gene primers gave estimates of nucleated cell counts. Sequencing used immunoSEQ multiplex PCR; TCRdb keeps in-frame clones, though not all of them. V, J and clone size derive from that table, while D and trimming were established from the DNA sequence. This table has about 65,000 clones, roughly four fifths appearing once. Germline CDR1 MNHEY, CDR2 SVGEGT. Germline trimming cut 2 bases from V and 7 bases from J; bases unmatched to any gene: 2. CDR3 size: 14 residues.

Input material: peripheral blood. This sequence joins TRBV6-2 or TRBV6-3 and TRBJ2-1; TRBD2 agrees at 10 bases. The origin of this receptor is an elderly man with acute or convalescent COVID-19. The CDR3 sequence is CASSYAGLANEQFF. CDR3 nucleotides: TGTGCCAGCAGTTACGCGGGACTAGCGAATGAGCAGTTCTTC.